This T cell receptor beta chain was captured by sequencing in a study of blood T cells in healthy people across ages. For the study at large: Template switching captured about one barcoded beta molecule per two T cells. General study results and limits: A greater number of naive CD4+ cells and higher diversity distinguished long-lived donors from aged donors.

With respect to this clonotype: Its antigen is still unknown.

A second PCR of roughly 7 to 11 cycles used a sample-barcoded 5' primer and a J-beta primer mix. Each sample yielded at least 2.5 million CDR3-containing paired-end reads. TCRdb passed the 5' RACE reads through MiXCR, listing each CDR3 protein once. Counted here are about 780,000 distinct CDR3 sequences, around 50% occurring once; the ten biggest clones make up roughly 20%. The sequence was collected from an elderly man in good health. Sample: blood.

The CDR3 reads CASTSRQFVTSAWETQYF. Here the CDR3 DNA reads TGTGCCAGCACTTCTCGTCAGTTCGTGACTAGCGCATGGGAGACCCAGTACTTC. This chain links TRBV2 with TRBJ2-5; 8 nucleotides match TRBD2. The CDR3 extends over 18 amino acids. V dropped 7 bases and J dropped 5; count of bases not matched to a gene: 21. Looked up from germline, CDR1 is SNHLY and CDR2 is FYNNEI. Complete variable domain (other parts from reference TRBV2 and TRBJ2-5): EPEVTQTPSHQVTQMGQEVILRCVPISNHLYFYWYRQILGQKVEFLVSFYNNEISEKSEIFDDQFSVERPDGSNFTLKIRSTKLEDSAMYFCASTSRQFVTSAWETQYFGPGTRLLVL.